These 11 T cell receptor beta chains were all obtained from the same sample, sequenced in a study of shared clonotypes between healthy human individuals. Profiled with immunoSEQ multiplex PCR; TCRdb holds only in-frame clones, not every one. The top ten clones hold more than 0.1% of a sample with more than 2 million clones, approximately 95% of them seen once. Source material: naive CD4+ T cells sorted from blood. Subset reported: CD45RA+ positively selected. Receptors originate from a young man in good health.

This clone was picked up a small number of times. The chain recombines TRBV25-1 with TRBJ2-3; 9 nucleotides align to TRBD2. This CDR3 is 14 amino acids long. Germline V CDR1 and CDR2: MGHDK, SYGVNS. The junction had 4 bases not matched to a gene; V was cut back by 4 bases and J by 5 bases. The CDR3 DNA follows: TGTGCCAGCAGTGTGGCGGGAGGGCGAGATACGCAGTATTTT. It is translated as CASSVAGGRDTQYF.

The chain couples TRBV6-6 to TRBJ2-7, with D perhaps TRBD2 (6 bases). V lost 1 base, J lost 0 bases, and 7 bases lay in between. The CDR3 has 14 residues. Germline CDR1 is MNHNY and CDR2 is SVGAGI (reference sequence). Written as DNA, the CDR3 is TGTGCCAGCAGTTACTTCGGGAGCTCCTACGAGCAGTACTTC. Protein product: CASSYFGSSYEQYF.

J is TRBJ1-2 and V is TRBV19; 8 positions match TRBD1. J was trimmed by 5 bases and V by 5 bases; bases with no gene match: 7. The CDR3 sequence is 14 residues long. Germline V gives CDR1 LNHDA, CDR2 SQIVND (reference sequence). CDR3 nucleotide sequence: TGTGCCAGTAGTGGCCAGGGGGCTCCGTATGGCTACACCTTC. Its protein product is CASSGQGAPYGYTF.

The chain combines TRBV9 with TRBJ1-6; 9 bases are a match to TRBD1. The CDR3 consists of 13 residues. Germline V gives CDR1 SGDLS, CDR2 YYNGEE. J gave up 10 bases and V 4 bases, and 3 bases lay outside the gene matches. Written as DNA, the CDR3 is TGTGCCAGCAGCCCGACAGGGGGATCACCCCTCCACTTT. Translating it yields CASSPTGGSPLHF. Together with reference TRBV9 and TRBJ1-6, the CDR3 gives the full variable domain: DSGVTQTPKHLITATGQRVTLRCSPRSGDLSVYWYQQSLDQGLQFLIQYYNGEERAKGNILERFSAQQFPDLHSELNLSSLELGDSALYFCASSPTGGSPLHFGNGTRLTVT.

The chain carries TRBV11-2 and TRBJ1-5; D not resolved. V was shortened by 5 bases and J by 6 bases, with 11 bases between the two germline ends. This CDR3 region has 13 residues. Per the germline V gene, CDR1 is SGHAT and CDR2 is FQNNGV. This chain's CDR3 is CASSHGATQPQHF. For the CDR3, the DNA is TGTGCCAGCAGCCACGGCGCTACTCAGCCCCAGCATTTT. The complete variable domain, with remaining parts taken from reference TRBV11-2 and TRBJ1-5, reads EAGVAQSPRYKIIEKRQSVAFWCNPISGHATLYWYQQILGQGPKLLIQFQNNGVVDDSQLPKDRFSAERLKGVDSTLKIQPAKLEDSAVYLCASSHGATQPQHFGDGTRLSIL.

Comment on this clone: The same CDR3 arises from other DNA sequences in this sample as well. The gene calls are TRBV18 and TRBJ2-5; D gene unclear. This CDR3 spans 13 amino acids. Germline CDR1 KGHSH, CDR2 LQKENI. The V end was cut by 0 bases, the J end by 5 bases, with 7 bases between. The CDR3 loop is CASSPPVGETQYF. The CDR3 DNA sequence: TGTGCCAGCTCACCACCGGTTGGCGAGACCCAGTACTTC.

V gene TRBV4-1 combines with J gene TRBJ2-2, with D perhaps being TRBD1 or TRBD2 (5 bases each). CDR3 length: 17 residues. Germline V gene data show CDR1 as MGHRA and CDR2 as YSYEKL. The V gene lost 2 bases and the J gene lost 2 bases, with 15 bases spanning the gap. In DNA form, the CDR3 reads TGCGCCAGCAGCCAATTGCGGACACTAGTCAACACCGGGGAGCTGTTTTTT. Its protein is CASSQLRTLVNTGELFF.

The gene calls are TRBV5-1 and TRBJ2-1, with 7 bases aligning to TRBD2. Germline lookup yields CDR1 SGHRS and CDR2 YFSETQ. J gave up 0 bases and V 5 bases, and 5 bases lay outside the gene matches. The CDR3 sequence is 15 residues long. The CDR3 loop reads CASRGGDPSYNEQFF. For the CDR3, the DNA is TGCGCCAGCAGGGGGGGGGACCCCTCCTACAATGAGCAGTTCTTC. Drawing the rest from reference TRBV5-1 and TRBJ2-1, the complete variable domain is KAGVTQTPRYLIKTRGQQVTLSCSPISGHRSVSWYQQTPGQGLQFLFEYFSETQRNKGNFPGRFSGRQFSNSRSEMNVSTLELGDSALYLCASRGGDPSYNEQFFGPGTRLTVL.

This chain uses TRBV7-2 with TRBJ2-7, with 8 nucleotides matching TRBD2. Germline lookup yields CDR1 SGHTA and CDR2 FQGNSA. The CDR3 is made up of 14 amino acids. Trimming took 5 bases from V and 4 from J; bases not matched to a gene: 7. CDR3 DNA sequence: TGTGCCAGCAGCCCCGGGGGGGGGTGGTACGAGCAGTACTTC. This encodes CASSPGGGWYEQYF.

J is TRBJ2-1 and V is TRBV5-4, with TRBD1 matching over 7 bases. V dropped 4 bases and J dropped 7; count of bases not matched to a gene: 8. The length of the CDR3 is 14 residues. In germline, CDR1 is SGHNT, CDR2 YYREEE (reference sequence). CDR3 protein: CASSLGQVVNEQFF. The CDR3 nucleotides are TGTGCCAGCAGCCTCGGACAGGTTGTAAATGAGCAGTTCTTC.

The chain uses TRBV5-1 and TRBJ2-2, with 11 positions matching TRBD2. V lost 7 bases and J lost 4; bases outside the gene matches: 6. This CDR3 has 15 amino acids. Germline CDR1 SGHRS, CDR2 YFSETQ. The CDR3 region has the DNA TGCGCCAGCCTCCCCGGGACTAGCGGCACCGGGGAGCTGTTTTTT. Translation gives CASLPGTSGTGELFF.